The rows below give T cell receptor beta chains drawn from one sample of a study of tumor and adjacent non-tumor tissue in lung cancer. From the multiplex PCR reads, TCRdb called clonotypes with MiXCR, one entry per CDR3 protein. This sample has 94,000 or so distinct CDR3 sequences; approximately 73% occur once, and the top ten carry 21%. The sequenced sample consisted of distant non-tumor lung tissue. The receptors originated from a woman aged 45-60 years with non-small cell lung cancer. Each CDR3 is given with its conserved first and last residue. D genes are given only for firm matches. Clone size is shown for a subset of rows, as once, few, many or a class of expanded clone.

d_gene	j_gene	abundance	v_gene	CDR3nt	CDR3aa
-	TRBJ2-3	once	TRBV29-1	TGCATTGTTGGCAGAGGCACAGAAACGCAGTATTTT	CIVGRGTETQYF
-	TRBJ1-5	-	TRBV7-9	TGTGCCAGCAGCTCCAGTCATTGCAATCAGCCCCAGCATTTT	CASSSSHCNQPQHF
-	TRBJ1-3	-	TRBV11-2	TGTGCCAGCGGCTTCTCTTTCGACCGATTCTCTAGAAACACTATATATTTT	CASGFSFDRFSRNTIYF
-	TRBJ2-7	-	TRBV29-1	TGCAGCGTTCCGGAGGCCTACGAGCAGTGCTTC	CSVPEAYEQCF
-	TRBJ2-4	-	TRBV29-1	TGCAGCGTTCTCAAACCGGGGGTAGACATTCAGTACTTC	CSVLKPGVDIQYF
-	TRBJ2-3	-	TRBV10-3	TGTGCCAGTATGGACAGCGGTGGCACACATACGCAGTATTTT	CASMDSGGTHTQYF
TRBD1	TRBJ2-7	once	TRBV11-1	TGTGCCAGCGGCTTATTCGGACAGGGTGTCGACGAGAAGTACTTC	CASGLFGQGVDEKYF
TRBD2	TRBJ2-1	-	TRBV6-6	TGTGCCAGCAGTCATAATCTAGCGGGGTATAATGAGCAGTTCTTC	CASSHNLAGYNEQFF
-	TRBJ2-7	-	TRBV11-2	TGTGCCAGGAGCACCGGGATAGGGCGCACCTGCGAGCAGTACTTC	CARSTGIGRTCEQYF
-	TRBJ1-5	-	TRBV12-3/TRBV12-4	TGTGCCAGCAGTTTATGGGAAGACAATCAACCCCAGCATTTT	CASSLWEDNQPQHF
-	TRBJ2-5	-	TRBV29-1	TGCAGCGTTGAAGATGGGTCTAGCGAAGAGACCCAGAACTTT	CSVEDGSSEETQNF
TRBD1	TRBJ2-7	-	TRBV6-6	TGTGCCAGCATTAGCCGGGACAGCTCCTACATGCAGTACTTC	CASISRDSSYMQYF
-	TRBJ2-3	many	TRBV6-5	TGTGCCAGCAAGGTTAACCCCCGGGACTCAAGCACAGATACGCAGTATTTT	CASKVNPRDSSTDTQYF
-	TRBJ2-2	-	TRBV6-2/TRBV6-3	TGTGCCATCGGGGACCCGGGGTTAGCGGACGCCTCGAACACCGGGGACCTGTTTTTT	CAIGDPGLADASNTGDLFF
-	TRBJ2-7	-	TRBV10-1	TGCGGCAGCAGTAAATCACACTCCTACGAACAGTACTTC	CGSSKSHSYEQYF
TRBD2	TRBJ2-1	-	TRBV24-1	TGTGCCACCAGTAATGCTGGGACTAGCGAGCTGAATGAGCAGTTCTTC	CATSNAGTSELNEQFF
-	TRBJ2-3	-	TRBV10-2	TGCGCCAGCAGTGATACTAGGGATCCTAGCATAGATACGCAGTATTTT	CASSDTRDPSIDTQYF
TRBD1	TRBJ1-1	once	TRBV29-1	TGCAGCGTCCAAACAGGGGTCACTGAAGTTTTCTTT	CSVQTGVTEVFF
TRBD1	TRBJ2-6	many	TRBV30	TGTGCCTGGGAAGCAGGACAGGTTTCTGGGGCCAACGTCCTGACTTTC	CAWEAGQVSGANVLTF
-	TRBJ2-1	-	TRBV6-5	TGTGCCAGCTGGGTAACAGGGAGCTCCTACAATGAGCAGTTCTTC	CASWVTGSSYNEQFF
TRBD2	TRBJ2-5	-	TRBV20-1	TGCAGTGCTCCCTGGACTAGCGACCGCGCAGGGACCCAGTACTTC	CSAPWTSDRAGTQYF
-	TRBJ2-2	-	TRBV10-1	TGCGCCAGGCGACTAGGGATCACCGGGGAGCTGTTTTTC	CARRLGITGELFF
TRBD1	TRBJ2-2	-	TRBV20-1	TGCAGTGCCAGACGGGACAGCCCCGGGGAGCTGTTTTTT	CSARRDSPGELFF
-	TRBJ2-1	-	TRBV10-2	TGCGCCAGCAGACAGAGGGCTGAGACCCAGTTCTTC	CASRQRAETQFF
TRBD2	TRBJ2-7	-	TRBV24-1	TGTGGTACCAGTGTCGCGGGAGGGGTGTATTCCTACGAGCAGTACTTC	CGTSVAGGVYSYEQYF
-	TRBJ1-2	once	TRBV12-3/TRBV12-4	TGTACCAGCATTCCCGGGATAGAGTCTTATGGCTACACCTTC	CTSIPGIESYGYTF
-	TRBJ1-2	few	TRBV7-2	TGTGCCAGCAGCTTAGATGATGGCTACACCTTC	CASSLDDGYTF
-	TRBJ2-6	-	TRBV4-2	TGTGCCAACAGCCGCGGCAGTGGAAGCTCTGGGGCCAACGTCCTGACTTTC	CANSRGSGSSGANVLTF
-	TRBJ2-7	-	TRBV10-3	TGTGCCATAACATCGGAAAACTACGAGCAGTACTTC	CAITSENYEQYF
-	TRBJ2-1	-	TRBV11-1	TGTGCCATGTCCCATGTCTACAATGAGCAGTTCTTC	CAMSHVYNEQFF
-	TRBJ2-7	-	TRBV6-1	TGTGTCGGCTCCTTGGGGGACTCCTACGAGCACTACTTC	CVGSLGDSYEHYF
-	TRBJ2-3	few	TRBV24-1	TGTGCCACCAGTGATGGCTTCGCAGATACGCAGTGTTTT	CATSDGFADTQCF
-	TRBJ2-7	-	TRBV29-1	TGTAGCGCTCTGGCTACAGGTTACGAGCAGTACTTC	CSALATGYEQYF
-	TRBJ2-7	many	TRBV12-3/TRBV12-4	TGTGCCAGCAGTTTGGGGGGCAACTACGAGCAGTACTTC	CASSLGGNYEQYF
TRBD1	TRBJ1-1	-	TRBV6-2/TRBV6-3	TGTGCCAGCAGTCCTACAGGGGGCACTGAAGCTCTCTTT	CASSPTGGTEALF
-	TRBJ1-5	-	TRBV29-1	TGCAGCGTAGGCAGGGGACCGGAGGATCAGCCCCAGCATTTT	CSVGRGPEDQPQHF
-	TRBJ2-2	many	TRBV28	TGTGCCAGCAGCACTCCCACCGGGGAGCTGTTTTTT	CASSTPTGELFF
-	TRBJ1-5	many	TRBV10-2	TGCGCCAGCAGAAAAGCCGGGTCTTCCAATCAGCCCCAGCATTTT	CASRKAGSSNQPQHF
-	TRBJ2-7	few	TRBV6-5	TGTGCCCGCAGTCTCCGACAGGACTACGATCAGTACTTC	CARSLRQDYDQYF
-	TRBJ1-1	once	TRBV10-3	TGTGCCCACGAGGGGGGGTTGACGACTGAAGCTATCTTT	CAHEGGLTTEAIF
-	TRBJ1-2	-	TRBV11-2	TGTGCCAGGAGCCCTGGGACCTATGGTTACACCTTC	CARSPGTYGYTF
TRBD2	TRBJ2-7	-	TRBV11-2	TGTGCCAGCAGCCTGAGCGGGAGTACCTACGAGCTGTACTTC	CASSLSGSTYELYF
-	TRBJ1-5	-	TRBV12-3/TRBV12-4	TGTGCCAGCAGCGACAACAATCAGCCGCAGCATTTT	CASSDNNQPQHF
TRBD1	TRBJ1-4	few	TRBV6-2/TRBV6-3	TGTGCCAGCAGTCCCCGGACAGGGACTGATGAAAAACTGTTTTTT	CASSPRTGTDEKLFF
TRBD1	TRBJ2-3	once	TRBV11-2	TGTGCCAGCTGCTTGGATGGTATGACAGGGTCAGATCAGCCCCAGTATTTT	CASCLDGMTGSDQPQYF
-	TRBJ1-5	once	TRBV6-1	TGCGCCAGCGCCCGGAGAGGAGGCAATCAGCCCCAGCATTTT	CASARRGGNQPQHF
-	TRBJ2-1	-	TRBV6-2/TRBV6-3	TGTCCCAGCAATCACTCCGGGGCGAGAGACAATGAGCAGTTCTTC	CPSNHSGARDNEQFF
TRBD1	TRBJ2-7	many	TRBV12-3/TRBV12-4	TGTGCCAGCACGGGACAGGGGGCGTCCTCCTACGAGCAGTACTTC	CASTGQGASSYEQYF
TRBD2	TRBJ2-1	-	TRBV11-2	TGTGCCAACAACTTGACGACTAGCGGGAGAACCTACAATGAGCAGTTATTC	CANNLTTSGRTYNEQLF
TRBD1	TRBJ1-1	-	TRBV5-1	TGCGCCAGCAGCTTAAGCAGGGGGACCACTGAAGCTTTCTTT	CASSLSRGTTEAFF
-	TRBJ2-1	-	TRBV6-5	TGTGCCAGCATTTACAACAGGGCGGTCAATGAACAGTTCTTC	CASIYNRAVNEQFF
-	TRBJ2-3	-	TRBV20-1	TGCAGTGCGCCGGATAGCACTGATACGCAGTATTTT	CSAPDSTDTQYF